The sequence of this TCR beta chain was determined in a study of blood T cell repertoires in COVID-19. Study-level information: There were acute and convalescent COVID-19 samples, and they came from the United States, Italy and Spain. The analysed material was cDNA or gDNA that came from T cells, B-cell-depleted T cells, or PBMCs.

Original handling: Amplification of reference gene primers provided the estimated nucleated cell counts. Only in-frame clones appear in the TCRdb table, and some are missing; sequencing was by immunoSEQ multiplex PCR. The D gene and trimming were derived from the DNA, and the V and J assignments and clone size from that table. The table has around 38,000 clones, about nine tenths seen once. Sequenced: peripheral blood. This receptor was taken from a human donor in a cohort sampled during active COVID-19.

The CDR3 protein is CASSLVQGKDGYTF. CDR3 DNA: TGTGCCAGCAGCTTAGTCCAGGGGAAGGATGGCTACACCTTC. V gene TRBV7-2 combines with J gene TRBJ1-2; tentatively, D is TRBD1 (6 bases). The CDR3 is made up of 14 amino acids. Per germline, CDR1 SGHTA and CDR2 FQGNSA. The germline V and J ends were trimmed by 1 base and 6 bases, with 12 bases remaining between them.